The clone carrying this T cell receptor beta chain was seen repeatedly, ten times or more. Its antigen is not identified. The CDR3 extends over 12 amino acids. Trimming cost V 6 bases and J 5 bases, with 10 bases left between them. Time point of the sample: sample taken at primary tumor resection. Whole RNA, isolated from tumor, nontumor lung or frozen PBMC, was sequenced without prior sorting. The data originate from a study of spatial heterogeneity in lung cancer. Study-wide points: Quantities of ubiquitous and regional expanded TCRs paralleled ubiquitous and regional nonsynonymous mutations, respectively. Counts that tracked tumor mutation counts were those of expanded intratumoral alpha and beta TCRs.

Individually, TCR cDNA molecules were each labelled with a unique molecular identifier. TCRdb re-analysed the 5' RACE reads in MiXCR, keeping a single row per CDR3 protein. The sample lists some 4,800 distinct CDR3 sequences, 9.5% to 15% occurring once. This chain uses TRBV12-3 or TRBV12-4 with TRBJ2-5; D not resolved. The sample here was lung tumor tissue, taken at surgery. The receptor was isolated from a male donor with early-stage non-small cell lung cancer. The CDR3 nucleotides are TGTGCCAGCAGCCCGGGTGTGGAGACCCAGTACTTC. As protein: CASSPGVETQYF.